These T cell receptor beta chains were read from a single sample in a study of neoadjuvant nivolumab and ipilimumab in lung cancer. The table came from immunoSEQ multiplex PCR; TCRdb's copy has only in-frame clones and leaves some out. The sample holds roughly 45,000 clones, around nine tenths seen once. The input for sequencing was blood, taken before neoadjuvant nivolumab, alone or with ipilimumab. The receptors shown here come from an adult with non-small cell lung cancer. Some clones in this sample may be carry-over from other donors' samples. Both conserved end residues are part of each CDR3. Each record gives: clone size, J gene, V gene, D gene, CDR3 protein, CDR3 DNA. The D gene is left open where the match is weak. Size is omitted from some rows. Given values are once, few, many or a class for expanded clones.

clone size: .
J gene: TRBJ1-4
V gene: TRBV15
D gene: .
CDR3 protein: CATGGLTTNEKLFF
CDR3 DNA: TGTGCCACCGGGGGACTGACAACTAATGAAAAACTGTTTTTT

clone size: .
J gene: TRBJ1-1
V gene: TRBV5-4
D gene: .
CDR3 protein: CASLLQGMNTEAFF
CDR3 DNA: TGTGCCAGCCTACTACAGGGTATGAACACTGAAGCTTTCTTT

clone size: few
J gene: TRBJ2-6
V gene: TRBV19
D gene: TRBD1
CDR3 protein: CASRGQGAGNVLTF
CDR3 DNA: TGTGCCAGCAGGGGACAGGGGGCTGGCAACGTCCTGACTTTC

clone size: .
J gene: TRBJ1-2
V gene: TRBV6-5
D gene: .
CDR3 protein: CASSYSGSLDNYGYTF
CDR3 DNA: TGTGCCAGCAGTTATTCCGGGAGCCTTGATAACTATGGCTACACCTTC

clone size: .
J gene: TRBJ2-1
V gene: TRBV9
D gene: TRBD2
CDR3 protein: CASSVERVGTSGEYNEQFF
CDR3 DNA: TGTGCCAGCAGCGTAGAAAGAGTCGGGACTAGCGGAGAGTACAATGAGCAGTTCTTC

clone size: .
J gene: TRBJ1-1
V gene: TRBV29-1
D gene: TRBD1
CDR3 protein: CSGRTGNTEAFF
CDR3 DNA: TGCAGCGGGAGGACAGGGAACACTGAAGCTTTCTTT

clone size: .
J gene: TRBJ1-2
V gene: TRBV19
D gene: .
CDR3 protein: CASSIQGPRVYTF
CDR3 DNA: TGTGCCAGTAGTATCCAAGGGCCTAGAGTCTACACCTTC

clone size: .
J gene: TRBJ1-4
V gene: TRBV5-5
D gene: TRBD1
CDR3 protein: CASSQQGREKLFF
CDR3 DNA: TGTGCCAGCAGCCAACAGGGGCGTGAAAAACTGTTTTTT

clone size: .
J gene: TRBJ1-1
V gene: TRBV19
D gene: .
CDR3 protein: CASRKSSTEAFF
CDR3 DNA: TGTGCCAGTAGGAAGAGTAGCACTGAAGCTTTCTTT

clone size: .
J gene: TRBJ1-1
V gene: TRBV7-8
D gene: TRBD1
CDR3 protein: CASSPTGGYTEAFF
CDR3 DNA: TGTGCCAGCAGCCCGACAGGGGGGTACACTGAAGCTTTCTTT

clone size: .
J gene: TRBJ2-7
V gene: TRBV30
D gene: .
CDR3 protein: CAWRGMGGLEQYF
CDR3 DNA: TGTGCCTGGAGAGGAATGGGCGGACTGGAGCAGTACTTC

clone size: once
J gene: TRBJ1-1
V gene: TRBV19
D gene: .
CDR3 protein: CASSTERDWLYTEAFF
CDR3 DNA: TGTGCCAGTAGTACGGAACGGGACTGGCTTTACACTGAAGCTTTCTTT

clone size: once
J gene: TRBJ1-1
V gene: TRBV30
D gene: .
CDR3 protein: CAWSYTGLNTEAFF
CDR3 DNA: TGTGCCTGGAGTTATACCGGTTTGAACACTGAAGCTTTCTTT

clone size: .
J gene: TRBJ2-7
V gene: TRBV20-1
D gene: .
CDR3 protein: CSAPQVREQYF
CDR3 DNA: TGCAGTGCTCCACAGGTCCGCGAGCAGTACTTC

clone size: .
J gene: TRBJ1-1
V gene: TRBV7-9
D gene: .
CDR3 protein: CASSSNRVNTEAFF
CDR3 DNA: TGTGCCAGCAGCTCAAACAGGGTAAACACTGAAGCTTTCTTT

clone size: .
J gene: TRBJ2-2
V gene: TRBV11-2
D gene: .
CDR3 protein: CASSQQTGMNTGELFF
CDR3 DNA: TGTGCCAGCAGCCAACAGACAGGAATGAACACCGGGGAGCTGTTTTTT

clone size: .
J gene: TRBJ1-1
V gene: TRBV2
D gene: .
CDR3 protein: CASTAGGRNTEAFF
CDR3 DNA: TGTGCCAGCACGGCCGGCGGTCGGAACACTGAAGCTTTCTTT

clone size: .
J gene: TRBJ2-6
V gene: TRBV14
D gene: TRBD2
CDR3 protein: CASSQDPVTSGRAFGANVLTF
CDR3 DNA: TGTGCCAGCAGCCAAGATCCCGTGACTAGCGGGAGGGCCTTTGGGGCCAACGTCCTGACTTTC

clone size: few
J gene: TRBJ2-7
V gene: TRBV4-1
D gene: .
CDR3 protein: CASSQEEAYEQYF
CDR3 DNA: TGCGCCAGCAGCCAAGAGGAAGCATACGAGCAGTACTTC

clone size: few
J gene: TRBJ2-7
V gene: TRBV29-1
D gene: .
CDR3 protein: CSVASSLYEQYF
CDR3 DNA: TGCAGCGTTGCGTCTAGCCTGTACGAGCAGTACTTC

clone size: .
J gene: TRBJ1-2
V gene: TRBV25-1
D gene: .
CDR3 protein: CASSEQEHGYTF
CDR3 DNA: TGTGCCAGCAGTGAACAGGAGCATGGCTACACCTTC

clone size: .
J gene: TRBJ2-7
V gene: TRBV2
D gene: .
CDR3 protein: CASVLGGPSYEQYF
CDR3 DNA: TGTGCCAGCGTGTTGGGTGGACCTTCCTACGAGCAGTACTTC

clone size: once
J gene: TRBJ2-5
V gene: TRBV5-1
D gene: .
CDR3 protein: CASSLAGMGLGETQYF
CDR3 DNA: TGCGCCAGCAGCTTGGCGGGGATGGGCCTCGGAGAGACCCAGTACTTC

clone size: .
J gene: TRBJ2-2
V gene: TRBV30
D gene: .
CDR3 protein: CAGQRTGELFF
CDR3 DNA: TGTGCCGGACAGAGGACCGGGGAGCTGTTTTTT

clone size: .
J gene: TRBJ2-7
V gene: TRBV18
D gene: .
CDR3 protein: CASSPITGSYEQYF
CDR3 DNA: TGTGCCAGCTCACCGATAACAGGCTCCTACGAGCAGTACTTC

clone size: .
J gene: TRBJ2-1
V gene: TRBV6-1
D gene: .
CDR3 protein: CASSFPGRDEQFF
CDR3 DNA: TGTGCCAGCAGTTTTCCAGGACGCGATGAGCAGTTCTTC

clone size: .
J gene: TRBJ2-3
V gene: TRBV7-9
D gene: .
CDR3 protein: CASSPVSHIDTQYF
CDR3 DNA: TGTGCCAGCAGCCCAGTCTCACATATAGATACGCAGTATTTT

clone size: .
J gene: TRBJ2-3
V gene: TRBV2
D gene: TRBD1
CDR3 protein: CASSEQGARDTQYF
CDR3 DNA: TGTGCCAGCAGTGAACAGGGGGCGAGAGATACGCAGTATTTT

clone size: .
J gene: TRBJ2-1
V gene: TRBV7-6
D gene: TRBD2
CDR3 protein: CASSPDLAGVLPYNEQFF
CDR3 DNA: TGTGCCAGCAGCCCTGATCTAGCGGGAGTTTTGCCCTACAATGAGCAGTTCTTC

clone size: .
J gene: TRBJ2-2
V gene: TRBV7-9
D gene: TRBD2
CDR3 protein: CASSTQLAGAAGELFF
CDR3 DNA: TGTGCCAGCAGCACCCAACTAGCGGGAGCCGCTGGGGAGCTGTTTTTT

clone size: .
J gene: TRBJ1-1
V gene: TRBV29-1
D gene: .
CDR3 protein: CSVEVAGGTEAFF
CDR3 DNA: TGCAGCGTTGAAGTAGCAGGAGGCACTGAAGCTTTCTTT

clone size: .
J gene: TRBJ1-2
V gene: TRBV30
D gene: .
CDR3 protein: CAWSHDRYGYTF
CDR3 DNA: TGTGCCTGGAGCCACGACCGGTATGGCTACACCTTC

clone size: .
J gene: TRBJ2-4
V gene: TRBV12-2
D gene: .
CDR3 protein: CASRPTQGDTAKNIQYF
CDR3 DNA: TGTGCAAGTCGCCCCACCCAAGGGGACACGGCCAAAAACATTCAGTACTTC

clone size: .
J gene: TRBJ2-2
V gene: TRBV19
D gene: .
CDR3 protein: CASIGVRGTGELFF
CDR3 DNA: TGTGCCAGTATAGGGGTTCGGGGGACCGGGGAGCTGTTTTTT

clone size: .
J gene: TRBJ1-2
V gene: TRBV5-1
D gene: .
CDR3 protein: CASSPGVEILHGYTF
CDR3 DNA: TGCGCCAGCAGCCCCGGGGTTGAGATCCTCCATGGCTACACCTTC

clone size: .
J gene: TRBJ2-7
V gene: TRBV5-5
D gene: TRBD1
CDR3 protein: CASSISGTGAYEQYF
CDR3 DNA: TGTGCCAGCAGCATATCCGGGACAGGGGCTTACGAGCAGTACTTC

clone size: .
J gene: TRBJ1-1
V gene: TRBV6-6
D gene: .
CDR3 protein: CASSPPTSGAFF
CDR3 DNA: TGTGCCAGCAGCCCACCGACTTCAGGCGCTTTCTTT

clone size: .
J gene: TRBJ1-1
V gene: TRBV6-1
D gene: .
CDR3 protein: CAQVRARNTEAFF
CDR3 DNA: TGTGCCCAAGTACGGGCCCGGAACACTGAAGCTTTCTTT

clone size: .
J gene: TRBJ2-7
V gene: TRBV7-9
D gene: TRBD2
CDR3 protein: CASSLAAGGPYSQQYF
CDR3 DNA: TGTGCCAGCAGCTTAGCAGCGGGAGGCCCCTACTCTCAGCAGTACTTC

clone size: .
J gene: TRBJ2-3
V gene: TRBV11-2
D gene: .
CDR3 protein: CASSLPGPTQYF
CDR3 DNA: TGTGCCAGCAGCTTACCGGGACCGACGCAGTATTTT

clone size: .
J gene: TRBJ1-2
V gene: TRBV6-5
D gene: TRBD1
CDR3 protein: CASSRMNRGGYTF
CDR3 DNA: TGTGCCAGCAGCCGCATGAACAGGGGCGGCTACACCTTC

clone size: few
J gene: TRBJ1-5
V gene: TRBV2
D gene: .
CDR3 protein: CATQGSISNQPQHF
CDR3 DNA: TGTGCCACCCAGGGAAGTATTAGCAATCAGCCCCAGCATTTT

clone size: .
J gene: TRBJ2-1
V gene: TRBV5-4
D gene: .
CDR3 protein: CASSLWTQYNEQFF
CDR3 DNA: TGTGCCAGCAGCTTGTGGACTCAATACAATGAGCAGTTCTTC

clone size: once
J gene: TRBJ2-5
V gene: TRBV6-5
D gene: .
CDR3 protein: CASSSGFRGETQYF
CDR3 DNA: TGTGCCAGCAGCTCGGGCTTTAGGGGAGAGACCCAGTACTTC